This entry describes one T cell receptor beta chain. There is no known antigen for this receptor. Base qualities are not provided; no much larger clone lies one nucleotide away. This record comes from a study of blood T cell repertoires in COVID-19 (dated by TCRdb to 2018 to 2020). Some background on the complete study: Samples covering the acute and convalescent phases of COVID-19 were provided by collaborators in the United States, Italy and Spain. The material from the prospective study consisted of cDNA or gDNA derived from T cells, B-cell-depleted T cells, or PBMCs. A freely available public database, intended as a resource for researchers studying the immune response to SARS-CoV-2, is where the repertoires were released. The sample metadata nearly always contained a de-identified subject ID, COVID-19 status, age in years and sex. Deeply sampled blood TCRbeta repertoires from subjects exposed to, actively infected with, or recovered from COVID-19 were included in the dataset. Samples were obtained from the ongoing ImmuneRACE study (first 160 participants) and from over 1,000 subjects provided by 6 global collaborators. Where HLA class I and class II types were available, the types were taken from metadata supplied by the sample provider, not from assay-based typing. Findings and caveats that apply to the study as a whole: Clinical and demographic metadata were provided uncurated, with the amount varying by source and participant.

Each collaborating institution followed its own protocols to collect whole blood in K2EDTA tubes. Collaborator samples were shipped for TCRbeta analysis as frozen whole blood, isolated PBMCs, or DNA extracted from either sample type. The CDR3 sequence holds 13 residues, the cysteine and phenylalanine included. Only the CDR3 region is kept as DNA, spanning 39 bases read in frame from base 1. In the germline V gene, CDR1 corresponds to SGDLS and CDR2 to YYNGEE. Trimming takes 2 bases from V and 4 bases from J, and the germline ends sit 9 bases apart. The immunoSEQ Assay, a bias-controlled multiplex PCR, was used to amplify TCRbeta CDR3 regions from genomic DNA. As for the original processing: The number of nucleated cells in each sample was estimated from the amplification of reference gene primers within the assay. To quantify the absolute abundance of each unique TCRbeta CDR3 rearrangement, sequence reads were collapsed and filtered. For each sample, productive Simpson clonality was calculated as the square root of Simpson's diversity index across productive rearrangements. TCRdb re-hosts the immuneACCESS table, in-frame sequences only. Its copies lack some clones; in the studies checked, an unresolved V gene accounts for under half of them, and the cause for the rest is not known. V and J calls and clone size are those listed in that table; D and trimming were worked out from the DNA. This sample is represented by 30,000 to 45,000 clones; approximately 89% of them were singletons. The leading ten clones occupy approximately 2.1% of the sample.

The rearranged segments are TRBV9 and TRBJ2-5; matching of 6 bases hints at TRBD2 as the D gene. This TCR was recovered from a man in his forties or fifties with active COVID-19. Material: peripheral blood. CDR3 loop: CASSVHGGETQYF. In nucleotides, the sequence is TGTGCCAGCAGCGTTCACGGGGGAGAGACCCAGTACTTC.